One sample yielded the 22 T cell receptor beta chains listed below, sequenced in a study of blood T cell repertoires in COVID-19. The repertoire was sequenced with immunoSEQ multiplex PCR; TCRdb's copy has only in-frame clones and lacks some. The profile covers 140,000 or so clones, with roughly 83% appearing a single time and roughly 5.1% taken by the ten largest. Sequencing used peripheral blood. Receptors were obtained from an older woman with COVID-19, enrolled during active disease.

V is TRBV6-5 and J is TRBJ2-4; maybe TRBD2 (6 bases). Germline V CDR1 and CDR2: MNHEY, SVGAGI. The V and J ends lost 4 bases and 4 bases respectively, with 14 bases between them. The CDR3 is made up of 15 amino acids. The CDR3 DNA sequence: TGTGCCAGCAGTTTCTTCCAAAGCGGGAAAAACATTCAGTACTTC. It codes for CASSFFQSGKNIQYF.

This sequence joins TRBV11-2 and TRBJ2-7; maybe TRBD2 (7 bases). The germline V and J ends were trimmed by 5 bases and 2 bases, with 13 bases remaining between them. The CDR3 is made up of 14 amino acids. The V gene's germline CDR1 is SGHAT and CDR2 FQNNGV. CDR3: CASSDAGAPYEQYF. Written as DNA, the CDR3 is TGTGCCAGCAGCGATGCGGGGGCCCCCTACGAGCAGTACTTC.

This clone was observed at least ten times. The rearrangement joins TRBV5-1 to TRBJ2-7, with TRBD2 matching 14 bases. The CDR3 loop spans 16 amino acids. The J segment lost 1 base and the V segment lost 4 bases, leaving 4 bases of the junction unmatched. Germline CDR1 SGHRS, CDR2 YFSETQ. The CDR3 sequence: CASSPGLAGGSYEQYF. CDR3 coding DNA: TGCGCCAGCAGCCCAGGACTAGCGGGGGGTTCCTACGAGCAGTACTTC.

This clone has only one observation. The chain links TRBV7-2 to TRBJ2-5, with a tentative D call TRBD1 (5 bases). V lost 4 bases and J 5 bases, leaving 14 bases between the germline ends. The CDR3 extends over 14 amino acids. Looked up from germline, CDR1 is SGHTA and CDR2 is FQGNSA. DNA for the CDR3: TGTGCCAGCAGCTCCGTCCCAGGGCGGGAGACCCAGTACTTC. Encoded protein: CASSSVPGRETQYF.

The CDR3 DNA is TGTGCCAGCAGTACAGGGTTGTTAGGTAGGACTGAAGCTTTCTTT. This translates into CASSTGLLGRTEAFF. The chain joins TRBV28 to TRBJ1-1; possibly TRBD1 for D (6 bases). This CDR3 spans 15 amino acids. The germline V gene encodes CDR1 MDHEN and CDR2 SYDVKM. Trimming stripped 5 bases from V and 5 bases from J, with 18 bases between.

This clone was found a few times. The gene calls are TRBV29-1 and TRBJ1-5; tentatively, D is TRBD1 (6 bases). Germline assignment: CDR1 SQVTM and CDR2 ANQGSEA. V was trimmed by 3 bases and J by 4 bases, leaving 10 bases between them. This CDR3 contains 13 residues. The chain's CDR3 is CSVDQGPNQPQHF. Written as DNA, the CDR3 is TGCAGCGTTGATCAGGGGCCGAATCAGCCCCAGCATTTT.

There are a few counts of this clone. The chain joins TRBV27 to TRBJ1-6; D remains ambiguous. The V gene's germline CDR1 is MNHEY and CDR2 SMNVEV (reference sequence). Trimming took off 3 bases at V and 2 bases at J, with 5 bases between the two ends. CDR3 length: 14 residues. CDR3 protein: CASSFSAYNSPLHF. CDR3 DNA: TGTGCCAGCAGTTTTAGCGCCTATAATTCACCCCTCCACTTT.

The chain employs TRBV9 and TRBJ1-4, with D unclear. V lost 0 bases, J lost 3 bases, and 9 bases lay in between. Per germline, CDR1 SGDLS and CDR2 YYNGEE. The CDR3 is 15 residues long. The CDR3 spells CASSVGSLANEKLFF. The CDR3 DNA reads TGTGCCAGCAGCGTAGGTTCCCTAGCTAATGAAAAACTGTTTTTT.

This clone was counted only a few times. The chain joins TRBV5-1 to TRBJ2-7, with 7 bases aligning to TRBD1. The junction had 11 bases not matched to a gene; V was cut back by 5 bases and J by 3 bases. CDR1 is SGHRS, CDR2 YFSETQ, per germline. CDR3 length: 15 amino acids. CDR3 nucleotides: TGCGCCAGCAGATTGTCGTCAGGGGGATTCTACGAGCAGTACTTC. Protein: CASRLSSGGFYEQYF.

This clone was seen a handful of times. The CDR3 region has the DNA TGCGCCAGCAGCCAGGGTCGGGACAGGGGGAATGAGCAGTTCTTC. Translation gives CASSQGRDRGNEQFF. The chain links TRBV4-1 to TRBJ2-1, with 11 bases lining up with TRBD1. J was trimmed by 7 bases and V by 3 bases; bases with no gene match: 5. Germline-derived CDR1 and CDR2 are MGHRA and YSYEKL. The CDR3 is made up of 15 amino acids.

V usage is TRBV29-1 and J usage is TRBJ2-7, with no clear D. Germline V CDR1 and CDR2: SQVTM, ANQGSEA. V dropped 6 bases and J dropped 2 bases, with 14 bases sitting between them. The CDR3 contains 13 residues. This chain's CDR3 is CSVQVTPPYEQYF. For the CDR3, the DNA is TGCAGCGTCCAAGTGACACCACCCTACGAGCAGTACTTC.

The chain carries TRBV20-1 and TRBJ1-2; 9 bases match TRBD1. V lost 6 bases to trimming and J lost 3 bases; unmatched junction nucleotides: 5. Germline assignment: CDR1 DFQATT and CDR2 SNEGSKA (reference sequence). The CDR3 loop spans 13 amino acids. CDR3 in amino acids: CSASTGGYYGYTF. CDR3 sequence (DNA): TGCAGTGCCAGTACAGGGGGCTACTATGGCTACACCTTC.

The chain joins TRBV3-1 (or the pseudogene TRBV3-2) to TRBJ1-1, with D possibly matching TRBD1 (6 bases). V was shortened by 2 bases and J by 2 bases, with 12 bases between the two germline ends. Germline V lookup: CDR1 LGHDT, CDR2 YNNKEL (reference sequence). The length of the CDR3 is 15 residues. The CDR3 sequence: CASSQHGGANTEAFF. The DNA of the CDR3 is TGTGCCAGCAGCCAACACGGGGGGGCAAACACTGAAGCTTTCTTT.

The genes are TRBV2 and TRBJ2-2; the match to TRBD1 covers 9 bases. Unmatched junction bases numbered 5, after V lost 5 bases and J lost 4 bases. The germline V gene has CDR1 SNHLY and CDR2 FYNNEI. The CDR3 length is 15 residues. The CDR3 region is CASSRDREGTGELFF. CDR3 DNA sequence: TGTGCCAGCAGTCGGGACAGGGAGGGCACCGGGGAGCTGTTTTTT.

The genes are TRBV3-1 (or the pseudogene TRBV3-2) and TRBJ2-4; 11 positions agree with TRBD1. The CDR3 covers 18 residues. Germline values: CDR1 LGHDT, CDR2 YNNKEL (reference sequence). Losses at the gene ends were 0 bases for V and 2 bases for J; bases not matched to a gene: 6. Written as DNA, the CDR3 is TGTGCCAGCAGCCAAGACCTTGGACAGGGGGCCACCAAAAACATTCAGTACTTC. It specifies CASSQDLGQGATKNIQYF.

The V gene is TRBV7-8, the J gene TRBJ1-3; 7 nucleotides match TRBD1. In germline, CDR1 is SGHVS, CDR2 FQNEAQ. The CDR3 extends over 14 amino acids. V trimming: 5 bases; J trimming: 4 bases; junction bases outside the gene matches: 5. In nucleotides, the CDR3 is TGTGCCAGCAGCCTGGGGACAGCGGGAAACACCATATATTTT. Translating it yields CASSLGTAGNTIYF.

The chain links TRBV28 to TRBJ1-5; tentatively, D is TRBD1 (5 bases). The CDR3 is 13 residues long. V lost 2 bases and J lost 5, with 7 bases in between. Germline V gives CDR1 MDHEN, CDR2 SYDVKM. The CDR3 bases are TGTGCCAGCAGTTTAGGGACTTATCAGCCCCAGCATTTT. Its protein is CASSLGTYQPQHF.

This clone was recorded a few times. The chain joins TRBV30 to TRBJ1-1; D is possibly TRBD1 (6 bases). This CDR3 is 12 amino acids long. The V end was cut by 2 bases, the J end by 5 bases, with 9 bases between. Germline values: CDR1 GTSNPN, CDR2 SVGIG (reference sequence). The CDR3 DNA reads as TGTGCCTGGAGTTTTGGACAGACTGAAGCTTTCTTT. Amino acids: CAWSFGQTEAFF. Drawing the rest from reference TRBV30 and TRBJ1-1, the complete variable domain is SQTIHQWPATLVQPVGSPLSLECTVEGTSNPNLYWYRQAAGRGLQLLFYSVGIGQISSEVPQNLSASRPQDRQFILSSKKLLLSDSGFYLCAWSFGQTEAFFGQGTRLTVV.

The rearrangement joins TRBV5-4 to TRBJ2-3; the match to TRBD1 covers 9 bases. This CDR3 comprises 16 residues. Unmatched junction bases numbered 14, after V lost 5 bases and J lost 7 bases. The germline V gene encodes CDR1 SGHNT and CDR2 YYREEE (reference sequence). The CDR3 nucleotides are TGTGCCAGCAGACAGAACCGGGACAGGGCCCTGCATACGCAGTATTTT. Its translation: CASRQNRDRALHTQYF.

V usage is TRBV19 and J usage is TRBJ2-4; 8 nucleotides agree with TRBD1. In germline, CDR1 is LNHDA, CDR2 SQIVND (reference sequence). V gave up 3 bases and J gave up 0 bases; unmatched junction bases: 4. The CDR3 extends over 16 amino acids. CDR3: CASSIDGQGAKNIQYF. In DNA form, the CDR3 reads TGTGCCAGTAGTATTGATGGACAGGGAGCCAAAAACATTCAGTACTTC.

This chain uses TRBV5-1 with TRBJ1-2, with unresolved D. The CDR3 runs to 14 residues. Germline CDR1 and CDR2: SGHRS and YFSETQ. Trimming left V 6 bases short and J 2 bases short, with 14 bases between. In DNA, the CDR3 is TGCGCCAGCACCCCCGACACAGTAAACTATGGCTACACCTTC. Its translation is CASTPDTVNYGYTF.

As DNA, the CDR3 is TGTGCCAGCAGCTTCTCAGGGGGCCAGTTCTTC. It yields the protein CASSFSGGQFF. V gene TRBV7-2 combines with J gene TRBJ2-1; 8 bases are shared with TRBD1. Germline V lookup: CDR1 SGHTA, CDR2 FQGNSA. The CDR3 length is 11 residues. The V segment lost 3 bases and the J segment 13 bases; nucleotides outside the gene matches: 2.